A single sample is the source of the 27 T cell receptor beta chains below, sequenced in a study of neurological immune-mediated disorders. TCRdb redid the calling of the 5' RACE reads with MiXCR, one entry per CDR3 protein. The sample consists of 35,000 to 40,000 distinct CDR3 sequences, roughly 7.3% of them appearing once. Input material: PBMCs. These receptors were taken from a woman aged 40 to 50 in good health.

This clonotype was recorded many times. The V call is TRBV13, the J call TRBJ1-1; D is ambiguous. CDR3 size: 14 residues. The V end lost 3 bases, the J end lost 4 bases, and 12 bases lay between the germline ends. Germline V CDR1 and CDR2: PRHDT, FYEKMQ (reference sequence). The CDR3 bases are TGTGCCAGCAGCTTGGAGTCCCGGGCCACTGAAGCTTTCTTT. Translated, it gives CASSLESRATEAFF.

The V and J genes are TRBV10-3 and TRBJ1-2; TRBD1 aligns across 11 bases. V was clipped by 6 bases and J by 2 bases; unmatched bases: 5. The CDR3 loop spans 15 amino acids. Germline V gives CDR1 ENHRY, CDR2 SYGVKD. Here the CDR3 reads CAIRDRGRDNYGYTF. In DNA, the CDR3 is TGTGCCATCAGGGACAGGGGGCGAGACAACTATGGCTACACCTTC.

This clonotype appeared many times. The rearrangement uses TRBV12-3 or TRBV12-4 and TRBJ2-3, with 9 bases that match TRBD1. The trim removed 5 bases at V and 7 bases at J, leaving 10 bases unmatched. The CDR3 consists of 15 residues. This chain's CDR3 is CASSPGQGELHTQYF. The CDR3 DNA reads as TGTGCCAGCAGTCCGGGACAGGGCGAGCTTCATACGCAGTATTTT.

This clonotype came up many times. The gene calls are TRBV30 and TRBJ1-1, with D unclear. CDR1 GTSNPN and CDR2 SVGIG come from the germline V gene (reference sequence). The CDR3 sequence is 17 residues long. V was clipped by 0 bases and J by 3 bases, with 20 bases between them. The CDR3 sequence: CAWSVYRAAMKDTEAFF. CDR3 DNA: TGTGCCTGGAGTGTATATAGGGCGGCCATGAAGGACACTGAAGCTTTCTTT.

This clonotype was recorded at least ten times. The chain joins TRBV20-1 to TRBJ2-1, with TRBD2 matching 11 bases. The germline gives CDR1 DFQATT, CDR2 SNEGSKA (reference sequence). The trim removed 5 bases at V and 7 bases at J, leaving 7 bases unmatched. This CDR3 contains 14 residues. Written as DNA, the CDR3 is TGCAGTGCTCCCACTAGCGGGAGAGAAAATGAGCAGTTCTTC. Amino acids: CSAPTSGRENEQFF.

This clonotype has at least ten counts. The chain joins TRBV3-1 to TRBJ1-6; no clear D. CDR3 length: 17 amino acids. Trimming cost V 5 bases and J 8 bases, with 22 bases left between them. The germline V gene has CDR1 LGHDT and CDR2 YNNKEL (reference sequence). The CDR3 region is CASSTLGGSSGDSPLHF. DNA for the CDR3: TGTGCCAGCAGCACCCTGGGAGGGAGCAGTGGAGATTCACCCCTCCACTTT. Drawing the rest from reference TRBV3-1 and TRBJ1-6, the complete variable domain is DTAVSQTPKYLVTQMGNDKSIKCEQNLGHDTMYWYKQDSKKFLKIMFSYNNKELIINETVPNRFSPKSPDKAHLNLHINSLELGDSAVYFCASSTLGGSSGDSPLHFGNGTRLTVT.

This clonotype occurred many times. The chain combines TRBV20-1 with TRBJ2-7; D is tentatively TRBD1 or TRBD2 (5 bases each). The CDR3 sequence is 12 residues long. Looked up from germline, CDR1 is DFQATT and CDR2 is SNEGSKA (reference sequence). The V and J ends lost 1 base and 6 bases respectively, with 10 bases between them. In nucleotides, the CDR3 is TGCAGTGCTAGAGGAGGGGTGCGCGAGCAGTACTTC. This sequence encodes CSARGGVREQYF.

Many counts were recorded for this clonotype. The V call is TRBV5-1, the J call TRBJ2-2; no clear D. There are 19 residues in the CDR3. In germline, CDR1 is SGHRS, CDR2 YFSETQ. With 0 bases removed from V and 4 bases from J, the gap between germline ends came to 22 bases. CDR3 nucleotides: TGCGCCAGCAGCTTGGATCTCTTGGGCTCCGCCTCTTTCACCGGGGAGCTGTTTTTT. Protein sequence: CASSLDLLGSASFTGELFF.

Ten or more counts support this clonotype. The gene calls are TRBV20-1 and TRBJ2-1; D may be TRBD1 or TRBD2 (6 bases each). Trimming removed 1 base from V and 3 bases from J, with 13 bases in between. This CDR3 comprises 15 residues. Germline assignment: CDR1 DFQATT and CDR2 SNEGSKA (reference sequence). Written as DNA, the CDR3 is TGCAGTGCTAGAGTAACCGGGGGCTACTACAATGAGCAGTTCTTC. It translates to CSARVTGGYYNEQFF.

This clonotype came up many times. The gene calls are TRBV15 and TRBJ2-1; 10 nucleotides match TRBD2. Looked up from germline, CDR1 is LNHNV and CDR2 is YYDKDF (reference sequence). The junction had 9 bases not matched to a gene; V was cut back by 3 bases and J by 4 bases. CDR3 length: 17 residues. The CDR3 DNA sequence: TGTGCCACCAGCAGTGGGGTTGCGACTAGCGGGTACAATGAGCAGTTCTTC. Translated: CATSSGVATSGYNEQFF.

This clonotype was counted at least ten times. The chain is built from TRBV7-9 and TRBJ1-5; D is ambiguous. The germline CDR1 and CDR2 sequences are SEHNR and FQNEAQ (reference sequence). CDR3 size: 12 residues. Trimming left V 5 bases short and J 3 bases short, with 5 bases between. The CDR3: CASSRDNQPQHF. The CDR3 coding sequence is TGTGCCAGCAGCCGAGACAATCAGCCCCAGCATTTT.

This clonotype was observed many times. The chain combines TRBV5-1 with TRBJ2-3; TRBD1 matches 9 bases. Germline V gene data show CDR1 as SGHRS and CDR2 as YFSETQ. This CDR3 is built from 13 residues. Trimming took 4 bases from V and 9 from J; bases not matched to a gene: 6. This CDR3 is CASSGWTGETQYF. Here the CDR3 DNA reads TGCGCCAGCAGCGGCTGGACAGGGGAAACGCAGTATTTT.

At least ten counts were recorded for this clonotype. The chain couples TRBV27 to TRBJ2-2, with D unresolved. CDR1 MNHEY and CDR2 SMNVEV come from the germline V gene (reference sequence). The CDR3 is 11 amino acids. V dropped 9 bases and J dropped 5 bases, with 7 bases sitting between them. CDR3 sequence (DNA): TGTGCCAGTTTGGGGACCGGGGAGCTGTTTTTT. It specifies CASLGTGELFF.

The genes are TRBV7-9 and TRBJ2-1; D ambiguous. This CDR3 contains 11 residues. The germline V gene has CDR1 SEHNR and CDR2 FQNEAQ (reference sequence). The CDR3 nucleotides are TGTGTCAACAGCCGGTCCAATGAGCAGTTCTTC. This sequence encodes CVNSRSNEQFF.

This clonotype came up many times. DNA of the CDR3: TGCGCCAGCAGCCGAGGACAGGGGACTGAAGCTTTCTTT. Protein product: CASSRGQGTEAFF. The J gene is TRBJ1-1, the V gene TRBV5-1; 9 bases agree with TRBD1. Germline V lookup: CDR1 SGHRS, CDR2 YFSETQ. V was pared by 4 bases and J by 5 bases, with 3 bases of the junction left unmatched. There are 13 residues in the CDR3.

This clonotype was observed many times. The rearrangement links TRBV24-1 to TRBJ1-2; TRBD1 might be the D (6 bases). Germline V gene lookup returns CDR1 KGHDR and CDR2 SFDVKD. Trimming pared 4 bases from V and 4 bases from J, leaving 6 bases between. This CDR3 is 12 amino acids long. The DNA of the CDR3 is TGTGCCACCAGTGACAGGGGCTATGGCTACACCTTC. Translating gives CATSDRGYGYTF.

This clonotype is judged large. V and J are TRBV27 and TRBJ2-1; D perhaps matches TRBD2 (6 bases). Germline V gives CDR1 MNHEY, CDR2 SMNVEV (reference sequence). Between the trimmed V and J ends, which lost 4 bases and 7 bases, there was a span of 17 bases. This CDR3 contains 15 residues. The CDR3 region is CASSSGLTMGNEQFF. In DNA, the CDR3 is TGTGCCAGCAGTTCGGGACTTACAATGGGGAATGAGCAGTTCTTC.

Many counts were recorded for this clonotype. The chain couples TRBV11-2 to TRBJ2-3; 7 bases match TRBD2. Per the germline V gene, CDR1 is SGHAT and CDR2 is FQNNGV. V lost 7 bases to trimming and J lost 4 bases; unmatched junction nucleotides: 8. The CDR3 loop spans 14 amino acids. CDR3 sequence (DNA): TGTGCCAGCACTACTGGGGGGGTTGCAGATACGCAGTATTTT. Its translation is CASTTGGVADTQYF. Drawing the rest from reference TRBV11-2 and TRBJ2-3, the complete variable domain is EAGVAQSPRYKIIEKRQSVAFWCNPISGHATLYWYQQILGQGPKLLIQFQNNGVVDDSQLPKDRFSAERLKGVDSTLKIQPAKLEDSAVYLCASTTGGVADTQYFGPGTRLTVL.

The table lists this clonotype with many counts. The chain has TRBV5-1 and TRBJ1-3, with D unclear. The length of the CDR3 is 14 residues. V gave up 4 bases and J gave up 0 bases, with 8 bases separating them. The germline CDR1 and CDR2 sequences are SGHRS and YFSETQ. The CDR3 is CASSLGGSGNTIYF. CDR3 nucleotides: TGCGCCAGCAGCCTGGGAGGCTCTGGAAACACCATATATTTT.

Ten or more counts support this clonotype. The V call is TRBV6-2 or TRBV6-3, the J call TRBJ2-1; 8 nucleotides line up with TRBD2. Germline V gene lookup returns CDR1 MNHEY and CDR2 SVGEGT. With V trimmed by 6 bases and J by 8 bases, 6 bases remained unmatched. This CDR3 region has 13 residues. The CDR3 DNA reads TGTGCCAGCAGGAACGCGGGAGGTGATGAGCAGTTCTTC. As protein: CASRNAGGDEQFF.

This clonotype was detected many times. The chain combines TRBV12-3 or TRBV12-4 with TRBJ2-1, with 12 bases identical to TRBD1. V shed 5 bases and J 7 bases; nucleotides not matched to a gene: 6. The CDR3 totals 15 residues. The DNA of the CDR3 is TGTGCCAGCAGTGATCCGGGACAGGGGGCGAATGAGCAGTTCTTC. Its translation: CASSDPGQGANEQFF.

Many counts were recorded for this clonotype. V and J are TRBV15 and TRBJ2-2, with 8 positions matching TRBD2. The ends lost 5 bases at V and 7 bases at J; junction bases unmatched: 9. The CDR3 is 15 amino acids. Germline V gene data show CDR1 as LNHNV and CDR2 as YYDKDF (reference sequence). CDR3 amino acids: CATSGDRGGHGELFF. In DNA form, the CDR3 reads TGTGCCACCAGCGGGGACCGGGGGGGCCACGGGGAGCTGTTTTTT.

This clonotype was picked up many times. V gene TRBV12-3 or TRBV12-4 combines with J gene TRBJ1-1; TRBD1 might be the D (5 bases). Trimming pared 6 bases from V and 0 bases from J, leaving 14 bases between. The CDR3 loop spans 15 amino acids. CDR3 amino acids: CASRPSGTVNTEAFF. The CDR3 coding sequence is TGTGCCAGCAGGCCGTCCGGGACGGTGAACACTGAAGCTTTCTTT.

This clonotype was counted many times. The rearrangement links TRBV5-1 to TRBJ2-1; 8 bases map to TRBD2. The ends lost 4 bases at V and 3 bases at J; junction bases unmatched: 9. CDR3 length equals 16 residues. Looked up from germline, CDR1 is SGHRS and CDR2 is YFSETQ. Here the CDR3 DNA reads TGCGCCAGCAGCGTTCTAGCGGGCTCCCTCTACAATGAGCAGTTCTTC. It is translated as CASSVLAGSLYNEQFF.

This clonotype was seen at least ten times. The chain carries TRBV11-2 and TRBJ2-5, with D possibly being TRBD2 (5 bases). V lost 2 bases and J 5 bases, leaving 21 bases between the germline ends. The CDR3 is 17 amino acids. Germline V gene lookup returns CDR1 SGHAT and CDR2 FQNNGV. The CDR3, as DNA: TGTGCCAGCAGCTTACGAAAGTCGACGGGGATCGAGGAGACCCAGTACTTC. Amino acids: CASSLRKSTGIEETQYF.

This clonotype was observed many times. CDR3 nucleotides: TGCGCCAGCAGCCTGGGACAGCAGAATTCACCCCTCCACTTT. This codes for CASSLGQQNSPLHF. This rearrangement joins TRBV5-1 to TRBJ1-6, with 7 positions matching TRBD1. Germline V gives CDR1 SGHRS, CDR2 YFSETQ. V dropped 4 bases and J dropped 7; count of bases not matched to a gene: 5. This CDR3 has 14 residues.

This clonotype was seen ten or more times. The V call is TRBV29-1, the J call TRBJ2-3; 8 bases match TRBD2. Germline CDR1 reads SQVTM; CDR2 reads ANQGSEA. The CDR3 spans 13 residues. V shed 5 bases, J shed 0 bases, and the junction held 1 base outside the gene matches. This CDR3 reads CSVRGGSTDTQYF. DNA of the CDR3: TGCAGCGTTCGGGGGGGGAGCACAGATACGCAGTATTTT.